A single T cell receptor beta chain is shown here with its context. Its antigen is unknown. Assay used: immunoSEQ multiplex PCR; TCRdb lists only in-frame clones, some missing. The table records under 15,000 clones, nearly 97% of them present only once. These data come from a study of T cells and Merkel cell carcinoma outcomes. General study results and limits: In Merkel cell carcinoma, repertoire and T-cell density reportedly predicted outcomes.

The CDR3 has 16 residues. After removal of 1 base from V and 3 bases from J, the junction contained 8 bases not matched to a gene. Germline V gives CDR1 SGHNT, CDR2 YYREEE (reference sequence). This chain links TRBV5-4 with TRBJ1-1, with TRBD1 matching 8 bases. The receptor's source is a human donor with Merkel cell carcinoma. Material: tumor tissue from Merkel cell carcinoma. The CDR3 DNA follows: TGTGCCAGCAGCTTGTGGGCCCAGGGGGCCGACACTGAAGCTTTCTTT. It yields the protein CASSLWAQGADTEAFF. The full variable domain, completed using reference TRBV5-4 and TRBJ1-1, is ETGVTQSPTHLIKTRGQQVTLRCSSQSGHNTVSWYQQALGQGPQFIFQYYREEENGRGNFPPRFSGLQFPNYSSELNVNALELDDSALYLCASSLWAQGADTEAFFGQGTRLTVV.